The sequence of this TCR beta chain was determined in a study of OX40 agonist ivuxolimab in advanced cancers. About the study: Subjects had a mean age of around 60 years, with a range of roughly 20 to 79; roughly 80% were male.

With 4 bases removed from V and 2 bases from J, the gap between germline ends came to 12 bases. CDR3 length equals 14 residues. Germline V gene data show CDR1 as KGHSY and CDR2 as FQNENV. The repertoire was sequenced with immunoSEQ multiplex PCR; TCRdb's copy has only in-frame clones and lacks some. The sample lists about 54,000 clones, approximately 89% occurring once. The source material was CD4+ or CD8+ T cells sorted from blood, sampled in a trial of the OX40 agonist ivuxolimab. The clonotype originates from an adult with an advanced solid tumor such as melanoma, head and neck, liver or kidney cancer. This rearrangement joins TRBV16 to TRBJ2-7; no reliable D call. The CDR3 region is CASSLYIGPYEQYF. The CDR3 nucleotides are TGTGCCAGCAGCCTATATATCGGCCCCTACGAGCAGTACTTC.